The 22 T cell receptor beta chains below were found in one sample sequenced in a study of shared clonotypes between healthy human individuals. Sequencing used immunoSEQ multiplex PCR; TCRdb keeps in-frame clones, though not all of them. The sample yields roughly 300,000 clones, 80% to 90% seen once. What was sequenced was memory CD8+ T cells sorted from blood. Subset specified: CD45RO+ cells pooled with CCR7-negative TemRA cells. The receptors here all came from a young man in good health.

This rearrangement joins TRBV4-3 to TRBJ2-6, with 10 bases matching TRBD1. The germline CDR1 and CDR2 sequences are LGHNA and YSLEER. The V segment lost 1 base and the J segment 1 base; nucleotides outside the gene matches: 7. The CDR3 length is 19 residues. This chain's CDR3 is CASSQAPGQGNSGANVLTF. The DNA for the CDR3 is TGCGCCAGCAGCCAAGCACCGGGACAGGGGAATTCTGGGGCCAACGTCCTGACTTTC.

The rearrangement links TRBV6-1 to TRBJ2-1, with unresolved D. V was pared by 5 bases and J by 0 bases, with 11 bases between. The CDR3 is made up of 15 amino acids. CDR1 is MNHNS, CDR2 SASEGT, per germline. This CDR3 reads CASSPTTTSYNEQFF. CDR3 DNA sequence: TGTGCCAGCAGTCCGACCACAACCTCCTACAATGAGCAGTTCTTC.

V is TRBV27 and J is TRBJ1-4; weak D call: TRBD1 (6 bases). This CDR3 contains 14 residues. V was shortened by 4 bases and J by 8 bases, with 14 bases between the two germline ends. Germline V gene lookup returns CDR1 MNHEY and CDR2 SMNVEV (reference sequence). CDR3 protein: CASSWGGRGEKLFF. The CDR3 DNA reads TGTGCCAGCAGTTGGGGGGGCAGGGGAGAAAAACTGTTTTTT.

This chain links TRBV6-5 with TRBJ1-1, with D uncertain. The germline gives CDR1 MNHEY, CDR2 SVGAGI. CDR3 length: 11 amino acids. Trimming removed 6 bases at V and 1 base at J, with 3 bases between. The CDR3 protein is CASRENTEAFF. The CDR3 bases are TGTGCCAGCAGGGAGAACACTGAAGCTTTCTTT.

J is TRBJ2-7 and V is TRBV7-9, with D possibly matching TRBD1 (5 bases). CDR3 length equals 14 residues. The germline V and J ends were trimmed by 2 bases and 7 bases, with 15 bases remaining between them. Germline V gene lookup returns CDR1 SEHNR and CDR2 FQNEAQ (reference sequence). This chain's CDR3 is CASSLPLGLDEQYF. Written as DNA, the CDR3 is TGTGCCAGCAGCTTACCGCTGGGGCTTGATGAGCAGTACTTC.

The chain uses TRBV7-6 and TRBJ2-2; TRBD1 matches at 7 bases. Trimming at V came to 3 bases and at J to 3 bases, leaving 10 bases not matched to a gene. In germline, CDR1 is SGHVS, CDR2 FNYEAQ. The CDR3 has 17 residues. The CDR3 is CASSFTPGTDYTGELFF. The CDR3 nucleotides read TGTGCCAGCAGCTTTACCCCCGGGACAGACTACACCGGGGAGCTGTTTTTT.

The chain is built from TRBV10-1 and TRBJ1-5, with 7 bases fitting TRBD1. V shed 4 bases, J shed 1 base, and the junction held 10 bases outside the gene matches. CDR1 and CDR2 from the germline V gene are WNHNN and SYGVQD (reference sequence). This CDR3 has 17 amino acids. CDR3 amino acids: CASSVTTGKESNQPQHF. The DNA of the CDR3 is TGCGCCAGCAGTGTAACGACAGGGAAGGAAAGCAATCAGCCCCAGCATTTT.

The chain is built from TRBV30 and TRBJ1-6; no reliable D call. The CDR3 consists of 15 residues. The V end lost 4 bases, the J end lost 0 bases, and 10 bases lay between the germline ends. Germline V gene lookup returns CDR1 GTSNPN and CDR2 SVGIG (reference sequence). The CDR3 nucleotides are TGTGCCTGGACTAACTCGTACTCCTATAATTCACCCCTCCACTTT. It translates to CAWTNSYSYNSPLHF.

The chain couples TRBV9 to TRBJ1-1; TRBD1 is a possible D gene (6 bases). The V end was cut by 4 bases, the J end by 5 bases, with 18 bases between. Per germline, CDR1 SGDLS and CDR2 YYNGEE. CDR3 length: 15 amino acids. The CDR3: CASSREAGVRTEAFF. The DNA of the CDR3 is TGTGCCAGCAGCAGGGAGGCAGGGGTTCGGACTGAAGCTTTCTTT.

This chain joins TRBV27 and TRBJ2-7; 8 bases map to TRBD1. Germline values: CDR1 MNHEY, CDR2 SMNVEV (reference sequence). The CDR3 consists of 14 residues. V gave up 6 bases and J gave up 7 bases; unmatched junction bases: 11. The CDR3 sequence is CASSWDRMVGEQYF. Here the CDR3 DNA reads TGTGCCAGCAGCTGGGACAGGATGGTCGGGGAGCAGTACTTC.

The V call is TRBV4-3, the J call TRBJ1-5; 9 nucleotides align to TRBD1. The CDR3 totals 15 residues. V lost 0 bases to trimming and J lost 4 bases; unmatched junction nucleotides: 1. Germline CDR1 and CDR2: LGHNA and YSLEER. The CDR3 protein is CASSQDGTGNQPQHF. Here the CDR3 DNA reads TGCGCCAGCAGCCAAGATGGGACAGGGAATCAGCCCCAGCATTTT.

V usage is TRBV6-5 and J usage is TRBJ1-1, with a weak D call TRBD1 (6 bases). V lost 4 bases and J lost 3, with 12 bases in between. The CDR3 runs 14 residues. Looked up from germline, CDR1 is MNHEY and CDR2 is SVGAGI. The DNA of the CDR3 is TGTGCCAGCAGTTGGCAGGGGTTGGACACTGAAGCTTTCTTT. As protein: CASSWQGLDTEAFF.

Comment on this clone: Other DNA variants within this sample encode the same CDR3. The rearrangement joins TRBV27 to TRBJ1-3, with D possibly being TRBD1 (5 bases). The CDR3 runs 14 residues. V lost 0 bases and J 4 bases, leaving 7 bases between the germline ends. Germline lookup yields CDR1 MNHEY and CDR2 SMNVEV (reference sequence). The CDR3 bases are TGTGCCAGCAGTTTATCTCGGGGCGGAAACACCATATATTTT. It is translated as CASSLSRGGNTIYF.

The chain recombines TRBV28 with TRBJ1-1, with D uncertain. This CDR3 is 16 amino acids long. V lost 1 base and J lost 1, with 13 bases in between. Germline V gives CDR1 MDHEN, CDR2 SYDVKM. The CDR3 DNA reads as TGTGCCAGCAGTTTATACCCCCTCACAAGGAACACTGAAGCTTTCTTT. The encoded protein is CASSLYPLTRNTEAFF.

This clone was seen only a few times. CDR3 coding DNA: TGTGCCTGGATAGGGCGGGGGGACAATGAGCAGTTCTTC. Residues: CAWIGRGDNEQFF. V and J are TRBV30 and TRBJ2-1; 8 bases line up with TRBD2. The junction had 4 bases not matched to a gene; V was cut back by 4 bases and J by 5 bases. Per germline, CDR1 GTSNPN and CDR2 SVGIG (reference sequence). The CDR3 consists of 13 residues.

The J gene is TRBJ1-1, the V gene TRBV9, with D tentatively TRBD1 (5 bases). The CDR3 has 14 residues. V gave up 0 bases and J gave up 5 bases, with 11 bases separating them. CDR1 is SGDLS, CDR2 YYNGEE, per germline. In DNA, the CDR3 is TGTGCCAGCAGCGTAGCCGCAGGGAGGACTGAAGCTTTCTTT. Translation gives CASSVAAGRTEAFF.

The chain is built from TRBV6-1 and TRBJ1-5; D gene unclear. Trimming took 6 bases from V and 6 from J, leaving 6 bases between them. The CDR3 consists of 11 residues. Germline V lookup: CDR1 MNHNS, CDR2 SASEGT. The CDR3 loop is CASSLGQPQHF. The DNA of the CDR3 is TGTGCCAGCAGCCTCGGTCAGCCCCAGCATTTT.

V is TRBV5-1 and J is TRBJ2-1; D remains unclear. This CDR3 contains 15 residues. V lost 0 bases, J lost 0 bases, and 7 bases lay in between. Per the germline V gene, CDR1 is SGHRS and CDR2 is YFSETQ. The CDR3 protein is CASSLVGYSYNEQFF. The CDR3 nucleotides are TGCGCCAGCAGCTTGGTGGGGTACTCCTACAATGAGCAGTTCTTC.

The chain has TRBV5-6 and TRBJ1-1; perhaps TRBD1 as D (6 bases). The V and J ends lost 3 bases and 5 bases respectively, with 17 bases between them. The CDR3 sequence is 15 residues long. Per germline, CDR1 SGHDT and CDR2 YYEEEE. CDR3 DNA: TGTGCCAGCAGCTGGGGGCAGTGGTTTGGGACTGAAGCTTTCTTT. This translates into CASSWGQWFGTEAFF. Using reference TRBV5-6 and TRBJ1-1 for the parts outside the CDR3, the full variable domain is DAGVTQSPTHLIKTRGQQVTLRCSPKSGHDTVSWYQQALGQGPQFIFQYYEEEERQRGNFPDRFSGHQFPNYSSELNVNALLLGDSALYLCASSWGQWFGTEAFFGQGTRLTVV.

The gene calls are TRBV4-1 and TRBJ1-5; a weak D match, TRBD1 (5 bases). The CDR3 totals 15 residues. Germline V gives CDR1 MGHRA, CDR2 YSYEKL. Deletions cut 0 bases from V and 7 bases from J, with 13 bases between. For the CDR3, the DNA is TGCGCCAGCAGCCAAGATTTGGGGGGGAGCCAGCCCCAGCATTTT. Translation gives CASSQDLGGSQPQHF.

The rearrangement uses TRBV7-9 and TRBJ2-3, with TRBD1 identical over 10 bases. The CDR3 length is 14 residues. Trimming cost V 5 bases and J 4 bases; bases outside gene matches: 3. Per germline, CDR1 SEHNR and CDR2 FQNEAQ (reference sequence). DNA for the CDR3: TGTGCCAGCAGCCCAGGACAGGGGGCAGATACGCAGTATTTT. Protein sequence: CASSPGQGADTQYF.

J is TRBJ2-1 and V is TRBV27, with D tentatively TRBD2 (7 bases). Deletions cut 7 bases from V and 3 bases from J, with 19 bases between. Germline values: CDR1 MNHEY, CDR2 SMNVEV (reference sequence). CDR3 size: 16 residues. The CDR3 DNA reads TGTGCCAGCAACCTTCACCCAGGGGAGGGCTACAATGAGCAGTTCTTC. Its protein product is CASNLHPGEGYNEQFF.